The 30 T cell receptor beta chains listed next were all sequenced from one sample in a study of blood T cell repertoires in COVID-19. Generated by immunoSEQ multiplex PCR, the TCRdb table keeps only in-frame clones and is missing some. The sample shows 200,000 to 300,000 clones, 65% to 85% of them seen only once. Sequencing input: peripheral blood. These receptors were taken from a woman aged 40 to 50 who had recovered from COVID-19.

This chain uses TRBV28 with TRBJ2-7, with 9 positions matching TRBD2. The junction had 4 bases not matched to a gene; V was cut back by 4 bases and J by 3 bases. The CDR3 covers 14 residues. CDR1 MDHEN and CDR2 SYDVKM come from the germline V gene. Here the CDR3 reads CASSSLAGIYEQYF. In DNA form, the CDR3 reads TGTGCCAGCAGTTCGCTAGCGGGGATCTACGAGCAGTACTTC.

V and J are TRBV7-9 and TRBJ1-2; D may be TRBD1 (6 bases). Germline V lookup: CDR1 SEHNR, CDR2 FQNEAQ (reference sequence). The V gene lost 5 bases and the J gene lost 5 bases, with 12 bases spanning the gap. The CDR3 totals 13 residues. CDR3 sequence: CASSLTGHYGYTF. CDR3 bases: TGTGCCAGCAGCCTAACAGGGCATTATGGCTACACCTTC.

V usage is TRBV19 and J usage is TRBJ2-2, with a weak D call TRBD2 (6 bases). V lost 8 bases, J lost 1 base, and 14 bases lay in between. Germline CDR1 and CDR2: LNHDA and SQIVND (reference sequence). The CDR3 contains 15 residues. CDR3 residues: CASCRGLMNTGELFF. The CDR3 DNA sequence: TGTGCCAGTTGCCGGGGACTGATGAACACCGGGGAGCTGTTTTTT.

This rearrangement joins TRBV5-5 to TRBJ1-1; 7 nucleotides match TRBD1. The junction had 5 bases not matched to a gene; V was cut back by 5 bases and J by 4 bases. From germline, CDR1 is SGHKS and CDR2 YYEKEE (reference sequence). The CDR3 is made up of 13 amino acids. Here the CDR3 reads CASRKQGSTEAFF. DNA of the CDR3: TGTGCCAGCAGGAAACAGGGGAGCACTGAAGCTTTCTTT.

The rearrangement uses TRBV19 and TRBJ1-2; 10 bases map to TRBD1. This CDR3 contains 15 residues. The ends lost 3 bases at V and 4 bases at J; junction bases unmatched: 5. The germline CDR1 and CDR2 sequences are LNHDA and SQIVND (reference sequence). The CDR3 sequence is CASSMGTGDTYGYTF. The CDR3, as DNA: TGTGCCAGTAGTATGGGGACAGGGGATACCTATGGCTACACCTTC.

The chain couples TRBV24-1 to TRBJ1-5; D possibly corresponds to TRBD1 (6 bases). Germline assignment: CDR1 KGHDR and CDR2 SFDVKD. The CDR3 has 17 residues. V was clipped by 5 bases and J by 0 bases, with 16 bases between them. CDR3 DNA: TGTGCCACCAGTGGATCGGGGGGCCTAAATAGCAATCAGCCCCAGCATTTT. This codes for CATSGSGGLNSNQPQHF.

The CDR3 is CATSRLGGKPFF. The CDR3 region has the DNA TGTGCCACCAGCAGACTCGGGGGGAAGCCGTTCTTC. V is TRBV15 and J is TRBJ2-1; 7 bases are a match to TRBD2. CDR3 length equals 12 residues. J lost 15 bases, V lost 2 bases, and 7 bases had no gene match. The germline CDR1 and CDR2 sequences are LNHNV and YYDKDF (reference sequence).

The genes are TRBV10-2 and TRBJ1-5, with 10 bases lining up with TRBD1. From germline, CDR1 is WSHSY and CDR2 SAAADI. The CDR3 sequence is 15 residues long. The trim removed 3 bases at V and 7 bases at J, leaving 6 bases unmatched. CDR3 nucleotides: TGCGCCAGCAGTGAAAGGACAGGGGGTGACCAGCCCCAGCATTTT. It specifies CASSERTGGDQPQHF.

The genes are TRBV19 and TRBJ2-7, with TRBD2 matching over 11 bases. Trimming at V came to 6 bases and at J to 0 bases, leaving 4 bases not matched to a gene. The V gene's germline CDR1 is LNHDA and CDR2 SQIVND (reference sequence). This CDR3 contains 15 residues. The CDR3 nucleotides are TGTGCCAGTAGGGGACTAGCGGTTAGCTCCTACGAGCAGTACTTC. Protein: CASRGLAVSSYEQYF.

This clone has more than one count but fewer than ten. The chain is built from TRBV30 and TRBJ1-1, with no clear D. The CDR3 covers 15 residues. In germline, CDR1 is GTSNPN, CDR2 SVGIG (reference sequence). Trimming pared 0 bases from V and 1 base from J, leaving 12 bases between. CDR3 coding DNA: TGTGCCTGGAGTGTACGAGGTCGGAAGAACACTGAAGCTTTCTTT. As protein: CAWSVRGRKNTEAFF. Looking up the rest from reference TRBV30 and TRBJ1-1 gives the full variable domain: SQTIHQWPATLVQPVGSPLSLECTVEGTSNPNLYWYRQAAGRGLQLLFYSVGIGQISSEVPQNLSASRPQDRQFILSSKKLLLSDSGFYLCAWSVRGRKNTEAFFGQGTRLTVV.

The DNA for the CDR3 is TGTGCCAGCAGCTACGTGGCCCCAGCCCCTGGGGCCAAAGAGACCCAGTACTTC. Its protein product is CASSYVAPAPGAKETQYF. V gene TRBV7-6 combines with J gene TRBJ2-5; TRBD1 is a possible D gene (5 bases). The CDR3 consists of 18 residues. V lost 4 bases and J 3 bases, leaving 24 bases between the germline ends. Germline values: CDR1 SGHVS, CDR2 FNYEAQ. Combining the CDR3 with reference TRBV7-6 and TRBJ2-5 gives the whole variable domain GAGVSQSPRYKVTKRGQDVALRCDPISGHVSLYWYRQALGQGPEFLTYFNYEAQQDKSGLPNDRFSAERPEGSISTLTIQRTEQRDSAMYRCASSYVAPAPGAKETQYFGPGTRLLVL.

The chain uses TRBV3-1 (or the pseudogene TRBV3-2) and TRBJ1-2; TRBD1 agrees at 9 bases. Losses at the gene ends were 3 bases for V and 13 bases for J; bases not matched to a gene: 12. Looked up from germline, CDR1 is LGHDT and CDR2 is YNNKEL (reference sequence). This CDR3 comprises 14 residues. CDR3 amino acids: CASSHLGDRETSTF. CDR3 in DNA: TGTGCCAGCAGCCACTTGGGGGACAGGGAGACGAGCACCTTC.

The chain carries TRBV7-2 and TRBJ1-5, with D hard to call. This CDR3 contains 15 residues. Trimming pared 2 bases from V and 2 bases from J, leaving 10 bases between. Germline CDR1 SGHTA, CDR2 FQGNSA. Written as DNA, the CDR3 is TGTGCCAGCAGCTTAACTAGCGCCCGCAATCAGCCCCAGCATTTT. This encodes CASSLTSARNQPQHF.

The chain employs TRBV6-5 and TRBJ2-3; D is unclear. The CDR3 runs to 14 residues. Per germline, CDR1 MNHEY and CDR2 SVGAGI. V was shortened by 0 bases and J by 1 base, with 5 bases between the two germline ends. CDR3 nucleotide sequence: TGTGCCAGCAGTTACTCTGCAGGCACAGATACGCAGTATTTT. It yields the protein CASSYSAGTDTQYF.

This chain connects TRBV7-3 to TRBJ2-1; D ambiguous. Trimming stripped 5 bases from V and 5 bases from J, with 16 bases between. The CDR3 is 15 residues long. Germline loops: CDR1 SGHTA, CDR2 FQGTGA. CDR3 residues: CASSPSLVQNNEQFF. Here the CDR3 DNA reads TGTGCCAGCAGCCCAAGCCTTGTACAGAACAATGAGCAGTTCTTC.

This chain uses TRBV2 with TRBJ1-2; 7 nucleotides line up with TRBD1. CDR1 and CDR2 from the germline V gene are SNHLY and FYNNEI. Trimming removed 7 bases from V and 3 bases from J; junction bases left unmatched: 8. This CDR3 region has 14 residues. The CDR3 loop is CASKTDRQDYGYTF. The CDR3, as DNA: TGTGCCAGCAAAACGGACAGGCAGGACTATGGCTACACCTTC. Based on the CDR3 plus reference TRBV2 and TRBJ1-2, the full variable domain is EPEVTQTPSHQVTQMGQEVILRCVPISNHLYFYWYRQILGQKVEFLVSFYNNEISEKSEIFDDQFSVERPDGSNFTLKIRSTKLEDSAMYFCASKTDRQDYGYTFGSGTRLTVV.

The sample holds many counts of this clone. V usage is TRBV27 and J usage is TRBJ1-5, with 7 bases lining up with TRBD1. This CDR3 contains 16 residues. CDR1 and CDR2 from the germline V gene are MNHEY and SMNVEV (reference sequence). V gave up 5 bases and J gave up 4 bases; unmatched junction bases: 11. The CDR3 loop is CASSTYRGSGNQPQHF. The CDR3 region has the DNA TGTGCCAGCAGTACCTACAGGGGCTCAGGTAATCAGCCCCAGCATTTT.

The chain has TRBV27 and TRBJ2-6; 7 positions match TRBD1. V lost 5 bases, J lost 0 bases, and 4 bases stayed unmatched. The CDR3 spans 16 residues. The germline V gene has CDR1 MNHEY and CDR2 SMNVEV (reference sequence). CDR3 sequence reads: CASSTWTGSGANVLTF. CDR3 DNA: TGTGCCAGCAGTACCTGGACAGGCTCTGGGGCCAACGTCCTGACTTTC.

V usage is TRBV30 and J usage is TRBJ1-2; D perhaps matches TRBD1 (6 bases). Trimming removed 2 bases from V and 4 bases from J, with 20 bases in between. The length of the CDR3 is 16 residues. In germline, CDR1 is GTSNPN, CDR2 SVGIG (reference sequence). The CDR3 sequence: CAWSSTLVGASYGYTF. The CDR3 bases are TGTGCCTGGAGTTCCACACTAGTGGGGGCGAGCTATGGCTACACCTTC.

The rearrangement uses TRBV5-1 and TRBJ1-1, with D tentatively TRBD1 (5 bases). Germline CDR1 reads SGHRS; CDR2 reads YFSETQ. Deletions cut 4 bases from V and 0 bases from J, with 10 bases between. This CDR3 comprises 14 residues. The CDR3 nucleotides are TGCGCCAGCAGCGCGGACACGGTGAACACTGAAGCTTTCTTT. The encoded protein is CASSADTVNTEAFF.

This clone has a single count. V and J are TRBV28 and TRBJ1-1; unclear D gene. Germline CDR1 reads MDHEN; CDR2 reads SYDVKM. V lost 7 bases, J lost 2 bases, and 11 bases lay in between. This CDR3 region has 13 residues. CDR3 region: CASTLNKNTEAFF. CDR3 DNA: TGTGCCAGCACCCTGAACAAAAACACTGAAGCTTTCTTT.

The CDR3 is CASSPGQATNEKLFF. CDR3 bases: TGTGCCAGCAGCCCGGGACAGGCAACTAATGAAAAACTGTTTTTT. J is TRBJ1-4 and V is TRBV28; 8 nucleotides align to TRBD1. The germline V gene encodes CDR1 MDHEN and CDR2 SYDVKM. The CDR3 loop spans 15 amino acids. V shed 6 bases and J 0 bases; nucleotides not matched to a gene: 3.

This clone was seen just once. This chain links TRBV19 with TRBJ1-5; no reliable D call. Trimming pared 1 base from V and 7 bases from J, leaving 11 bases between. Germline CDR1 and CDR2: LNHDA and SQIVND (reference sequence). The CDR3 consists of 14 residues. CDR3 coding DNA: TGTGCCAGTAGTATAGGCGGATCAGCCCAGCCCCAGCATTTT. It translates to CASSIGGSAQPQHF.

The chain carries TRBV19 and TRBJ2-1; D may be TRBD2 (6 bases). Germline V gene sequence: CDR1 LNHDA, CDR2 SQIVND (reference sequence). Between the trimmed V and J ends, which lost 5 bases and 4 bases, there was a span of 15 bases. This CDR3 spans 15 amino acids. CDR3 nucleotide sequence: TGTGCCAGTAGTCCGGGACTGAACCCTTACAATGAGCAGTTCTTC. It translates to CASSPGLNPYNEQFF.

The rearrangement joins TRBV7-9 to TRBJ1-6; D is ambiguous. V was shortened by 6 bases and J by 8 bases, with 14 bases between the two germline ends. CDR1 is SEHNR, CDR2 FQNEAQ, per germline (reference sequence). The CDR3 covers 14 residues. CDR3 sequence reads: CASRPPGRYSPLHF. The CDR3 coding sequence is TGTGCCAGCAGACCTCCGGGGAGGTATTCACCCCTCCACTTT. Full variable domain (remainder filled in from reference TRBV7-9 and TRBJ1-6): DTGVSQNPRHKITKRGQNVTFRCDPISEHNRLYWYRQTLGQGPEFLTYFQNEAQLEKSRLLSDRFSAERPKGSFSTLEIQRTEQGDSAMYLCASRPPGRYSPLHFGNGTRLTVT.

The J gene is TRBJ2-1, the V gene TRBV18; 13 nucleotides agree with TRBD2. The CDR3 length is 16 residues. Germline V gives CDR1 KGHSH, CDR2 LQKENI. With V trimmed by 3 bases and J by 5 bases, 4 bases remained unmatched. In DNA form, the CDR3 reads TGTGCCAGCTCACCGCGACTAGCGGGGGGCCACAATGAGCAGTTCTTC. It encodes CASSPRLAGGHNEQFF. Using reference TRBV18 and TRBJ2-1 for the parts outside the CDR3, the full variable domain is NAGVMQNPRHLVRRRGQEARLRCSPMKGHSHVYWYRQLPEEGLKFMVYLQKENIIDESGMPKERFSAEFPKEGPSILRIQQVVRGDSAAYFCASSPRLAGGHNEQFFGPGTRLTVL.

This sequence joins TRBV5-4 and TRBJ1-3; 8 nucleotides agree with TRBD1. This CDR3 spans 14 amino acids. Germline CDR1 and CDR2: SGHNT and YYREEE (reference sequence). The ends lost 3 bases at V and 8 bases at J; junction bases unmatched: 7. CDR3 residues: CASSWGQAGDTIYF. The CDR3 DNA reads TGTGCCAGCAGCTGGGGACAGGCAGGTGACACCATATATTTT.

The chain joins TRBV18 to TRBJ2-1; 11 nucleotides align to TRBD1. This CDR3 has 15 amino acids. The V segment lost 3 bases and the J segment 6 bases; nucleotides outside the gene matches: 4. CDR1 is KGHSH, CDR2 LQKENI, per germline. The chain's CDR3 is CASSPRDRGGNEQFF. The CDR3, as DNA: TGTGCCAGCTCACCCCGGGACAGGGGGGGCAATGAGCAGTTCTTC.

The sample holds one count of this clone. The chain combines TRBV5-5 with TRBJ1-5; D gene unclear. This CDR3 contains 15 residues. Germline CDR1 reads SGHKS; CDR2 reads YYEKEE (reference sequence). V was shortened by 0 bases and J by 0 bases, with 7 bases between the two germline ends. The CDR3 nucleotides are TGTGCCAGCAGCTTGGCACCACATAGCAATCAGCCCCAGCATTTT. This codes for CASSLAPHSNQPQHF.

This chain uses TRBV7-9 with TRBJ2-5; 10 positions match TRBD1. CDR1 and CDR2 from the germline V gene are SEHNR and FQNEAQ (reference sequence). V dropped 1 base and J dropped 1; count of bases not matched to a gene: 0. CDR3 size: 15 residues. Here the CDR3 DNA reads TGTGCCAGCAGCTTAGGGGACAGGGGCCAAGAGACCCAGTACTTC. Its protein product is CASSLGDRGQETQYF.